This T cell receptor (beta chain) was documented in a study of blood T cell repertoires in COVID-19. The overall study: Collection of acute and convalescent COVID-19 samples took place in the United States, Italy and Spain.

Per the study methods: Nucleated cell counts were estimated from reference gene primer amplification. Only in-frame clones appear in the TCRdb table, and some are missing; sequencing was by immunoSEQ multiplex PCR. The V and J calls and clone size were taken over from that table, and D and trimming were inferred from the DNA. Of approximately 97,000 clones listed, around 87% were seen once; the top ten hold 5% to 6.5%. The CDR3 extends over 14 amino acids. Germline V gene data show CDR1 as MNHEY and CDR2 as SVGAGI. V was cut by 8 bases and J by 0 bases, with 14 bases left in between. The Seattle patients, enrolled during active infection, were followed longitudinally.

Sequenced input: peripheral blood. The chain carries TRBV6-5 and TRBJ2-7; TRBD2 is a possible D gene (7 bases). This sequence was found in a woman aged 45-60 years with COVID-19, enrolled during active disease. The CDR3 nucleotides read TGTGCCAGCGGGGGGGGACACACCTCCTACGAGCAGTACTTC. Protein: CASGGGHTSYEQYF.